Listed here are 7 T cell receptor beta chains from one sample, sequenced in a study of T cells in localized non-small cell lung cancer. Repertoires were generated with immunoSEQ multiplex PCR, while TCRdb's copy carries only in-frame clones and drops some. Of fewer than 35,000 clones in the sample, 85% to 90% were seen once. The specimen was peripheral blood, collected before any cancer treatment. These receptors were obtained from a female donor at least 60 years old with stage I lung adenocarcinoma.

V is TRBV6-4 and J is TRBJ1-1, with D uncertain. Germline CDR1 MRHNA, CDR2 SNTAGT. The CDR3 length is 14 residues. Trimming left V 7 bases short and J 3 bases short, with 15 bases between. The CDR3 reads CASTRTVGDTEAFF. CDR3 DNA: TGTGCCAGCACCCGGACCGTTGGGGACACTGAAGCTTTCTTT.

The chain is built from TRBV7-2 and TRBJ2-2; 7 bases line up with TRBD2. The CDR3 sequence is 18 residues long. Germline CDR1 reads SGHTA; CDR2 reads FQGNSA. Trimming at V came to 0 bases and at J to 5 bases, leaving 12 bases not matched to a gene. The CDR3 region is CASSLAIFLGGRTGELFF. The CDR3 DNA sequence: TGTGCCAGCAGCTTAGCGATATTCCTTGGCGGGAGAACCGGGGAGCTGTTTTTT.

The chain links TRBV6-1 to TRBJ1-5, with D possibly TRBD1 on 6 matching bases. The CDR3 runs to 14 residues. Between the trimmed V and J ends, which lost 6 bases and 0 bases, there was a span of 9 bases. Germline CDR1 MNHNS, CDR2 SASEGT. The CDR3 here is CASRGHSSNQPQHF. The CDR3 region has the DNA TGTGCCAGCAGGGGACATTCTAGCAATCAGCCCCAGCATTTT.

The chain links TRBV7-2 to TRBJ2-2, with a weak D call TRBD2 (5 bases). Trimming removed 5 bases from V and 4 bases from J, with 11 bases in between. The CDR3 length is 14 residues. The germline CDR1 and CDR2 sequences are SGHTA and FQGNSA. The CDR3 spells CASSPFGVTGELFF. Written as DNA, the CDR3 is TGTGCCAGCAGCCCCTTCGGGGTCACCGGGGAGCTGTTTTTT. Variable domain in full (rest from reference TRBV7-2 and TRBJ2-2): GAGVSQSPSNKVTEKGKDVELRCDPISGHTALYWYRQSLGQGLEFLIYFQGNSAPDKSGLPSDRFSAERTGGSVSTLTIQRTQQEDSAVYLCASSPFGVTGELFFGEGSRLTVL.

This rearrangement joins TRBV5-1 to TRBJ2-3; 7 bases fit TRBD2. V was pared by 0 bases and J by 0 bases, with 4 bases of the junction left unmatched. The CDR3 loop spans 16 amino acids. Looked up from germline, CDR1 is SGHRS and CDR2 is YFSETQ. In DNA form, the CDR3 reads TGCGCCAGCAGCTTGGGTCTAGCGGAAAGCACAGATACGCAGTATTTT. Encoded protein: CASSLGLAESTDTQYF.

The chain carries TRBV10-3 and TRBJ2-2; no firm D call. Trimming took off 2 bases at V and 6 bases at J, with 7 bases between the two ends. Germline CDR1 and CDR2: ENHRY and SYGVKD. There are 13 residues in the CDR3. The CDR3 nucleotides are TGTGCCATCAGTGAGATGGGTCCCGGGGAGCTGTTTTTT. Translation gives CAISEMGPGELFF.

The V gene is TRBV9, the J gene TRBJ2-1; TRBD2 agrees at 8 bases. Germline CDR1 reads SGDLS; CDR2 reads YYNGEE. The junction had 3 bases not matched to a gene; V was cut back by 0 bases and J by 4 bases. The CDR3 covers 15 residues. CDR3 sequence (DNA): TGTGCCAGCAGCGTAGCGGGAGGGCCTTACAATGAGCAGTTCTTC. Translated: CASSVAGGPYNEQFF. The full variable domain, its missing parts supplied by reference TRBV9 and TRBJ2-1, is DSGVTQTPKHLITATGQRVTLRCSPRSGDLSVYWYQQSLDQGLQFLIQYYNGEERAKGNILERFSAQQFPDLHSELNLSSLELGDSALYFCASSVAGGPYNEQFFGPGTRLTVL.